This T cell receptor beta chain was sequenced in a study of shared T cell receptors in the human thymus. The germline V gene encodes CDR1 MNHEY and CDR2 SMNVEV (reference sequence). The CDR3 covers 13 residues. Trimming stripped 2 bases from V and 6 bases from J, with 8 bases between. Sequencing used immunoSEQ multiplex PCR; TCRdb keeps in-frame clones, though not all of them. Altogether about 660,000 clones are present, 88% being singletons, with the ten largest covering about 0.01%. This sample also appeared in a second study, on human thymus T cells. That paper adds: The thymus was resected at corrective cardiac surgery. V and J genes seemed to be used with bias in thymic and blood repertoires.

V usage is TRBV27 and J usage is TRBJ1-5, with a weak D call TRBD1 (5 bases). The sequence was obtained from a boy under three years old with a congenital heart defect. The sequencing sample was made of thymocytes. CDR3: CASSLQGSQPQHF. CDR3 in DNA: TGTGCCAGCAGTTTACAGGGTAGTCAGCCCCAGCATTTT.